The 7 T cell receptor beta chains below all came from one sample that was sequenced in a study of blood T cell repertoires in COVID-19. The table came from immunoSEQ multiplex PCR; TCRdb's copy has only in-frame clones and leaves some out. The data show 50,000 to 70,000 clones, around 90% seen once. Sequenced sample: peripheral blood. These receptors all come from a human donor with active COVID-19. The donor label of this sample is uncertain.

The CDR3 here is CATSSRIPGGWDGYTF. CDR3 DNA: TGTGCCACCAGCAGTCGTATTCCAGGGGGCTGGGATGGCTACACCTTC. The chain recombines TRBV15 with TRBJ1-2, with 8 nucleotides matching TRBD1. Germline lookup yields CDR1 LNHNV and CDR2 YYDKDF (reference sequence). Trimming at V came to 3 bases and at J to 6 bases, leaving 12 bases not matched to a gene. The CDR3 is 16 residues long.

The rearrangement links TRBV5-5 to TRBJ1-5, with 7 bases lining up with TRBD1. CDR1 and CDR2 from the germline V gene are SGHKS and YYEKEE (reference sequence). CDR3 length: 15 residues. J lost 5 bases, V lost 4 bases, and 9 bases had no gene match. The CDR3 sequence is CASSPEGQRDQPQHF. The CDR3 bases are TGTGCCAGCAGCCCGGAGGGACAGCGAGATCAGCCCCAGCATTTT.

This rearrangement joins TRBV9 to TRBJ1-2, with 7 positions matching TRBD1. The germline V gene encodes CDR1 SGDLS and CDR2 YYNGEE. The junction had 9 bases not matched to a gene; V was cut back by 2 bases and J by 8 bases. This CDR3 is built from 14 residues. In nucleotides, the CDR3 is TGTGCCAGCAGCGTTTCACAGGGGATAGAGGGCTACACCTTC. Encoded protein: CASSVSQGIEGYTF.

V usage is TRBV10-1 and J usage is TRBJ2-1; 8 nucleotides align to TRBD2. The germline gives CDR1 WNHNN, CDR2 SYGVQD (reference sequence). This CDR3 comprises 12 residues. Germline trimming cut 10 bases from V and 7 bases from J; bases unmatched to any gene: 6. CDR3 sequence reads: CATTSSGNEQFF. As DNA, the CDR3 is TGCGCCACTACCTCTAGCGGGAATGAGCAGTTCTTC.

The rearrangement links TRBV3-1 (or the pseudogene TRBV3-2) to TRBJ1-6; TRBD1 matches at 7 bases. With V trimmed by 1 base and J by 0 bases, 6 bases remained unmatched. The germline V gene has CDR1 LGHDT and CDR2 YNNKEL (reference sequence). The CDR3 runs 18 residues. DNA of the CDR3: TGTGCCAGCAGCCAAGTCCACCCAGGGGGCTCCTATAATTCACCCCTCCACTTT. Its protein is CASSQVHPGGSYNSPLHF.

This chain connects TRBV7-2 to TRBJ2-2; D perhaps matches TRBD2 (5 bases). Germline CDR1 SGHTA, CDR2 FQGNSA. The germline V and J ends were trimmed by 5 bases and 0 bases, with 16 bases remaining between them. The CDR3 covers 17 residues. For the CDR3, the DNA is TGTGCCAGCAGCCTGGGGAGCCATGTCGCGAACACCGGGGAGCTGTTTTTT. This sequence encodes CASSLGSHVANTGELFF.

This chain uses TRBV28 with TRBJ2-7; TRBD2 matches 11 bases. This CDR3 is built from 14 residues. Trimming removed 8 bases from V and 2 bases from J; junction bases left unmatched: 5. Germline lookup yields CDR1 MDHEN and CDR2 SYDVKM. The CDR3 is CASGLTSGTYEQYF. The CDR3 DNA follows: TGTGCCAGCGGACTGACTAGCGGGACCTACGAGCAGTACTTC.